Below are 5 T cell receptor beta chains sequenced from a single sample in a study of T cell clones after liver transplantation. Data came from immunoSEQ multiplex PCR; TCRdb stores just in-frame clones and leaves some out. The data hold about 51,000 clones, with roughly nine tenths observed a single time. The input for sequencing was CD8+ T cells from blood, taken 12 months after liver transplant. Receptors originate from a human patient who received a liver transplant. Some T cells may be transferred from the graft donor.

V and J are TRBV19 and TRBJ2-3; D remains ambiguous. The CDR3 extends over 12 amino acids. Germline CDR1 LNHDA, CDR2 SQIVND (reference sequence). Between the trimmed V and J ends, which lost 5 bases and 4 bases, there was a span of 7 bases. The CDR3 protein is CASSFGADTQYF. As DNA, the CDR3 is TGTGCCAGTAGTTTCGGAGCAGATACGCAGTATTTT.

The V and J genes are TRBV7-9 and TRBJ2-7; tentative D call: TRBD2 (5 bases). From germline, CDR1 is SEHNR and CDR2 FQNEAQ (reference sequence). This CDR3 has 14 amino acids. Trimming stripped 0 bases from V and 4 bases from J, with 10 bases between. This CDR3 reads CASSLAGAIYEQYF. The CDR3 DNA follows: TGTGCCAGCAGCTTAGCGGGAGCCATATACGAGCAGTACTTC.

The chain combines TRBV4-1 with TRBJ2-1; D not certain. Trimming took 0 bases from V and 4 from J, leaving 10 bases between them. The CDR3 loop spans 15 amino acids. CDR1 is MGHRA, CDR2 YSYEKL, per germline. The CDR3 DNA is TGCGCCAGCAGCCAAGATCGGCCGAGTTACAATGAGCAGTTCTTC. Protein: CASSQDRPSYNEQFF.

This chain connects TRBV29-1 to TRBJ1-1; the D gene is possibly TRBD1 (5 bases). Germline V gives CDR1 SQVTM, CDR2 ANQGSEA. Trimming pared 4 bases from V and 10 bases from J, leaving 16 bases between. This CDR3 comprises 12 residues. In nucleotides, the CDR3 is TGCAGCGTTGGATGGGGACTCGGAGGAGCTTTCTTT. Its translation: CSVGWGLGGAFF.

The chain is built from TRBV9 and TRBJ2-3, with TRBD1 as a possible D gene (5 bases). Germline assignment: CDR1 SGDLS and CDR2 YYNGEE. Trimming removed 2 bases at V and 4 bases at J, with 11 bases between. This CDR3 region has 14 residues. The CDR3 is CASSVQGIPDTQYF. CDR3 in DNA: TGTGCCAGCAGCGTTCAGGGAATCCCAGATACGCAGTATTTT.